The 15 T cell receptor beta chains below were found in one sample sequenced in a study of blood T cell repertoires in COVID-19. Clones were read by immunoSEQ multiplex PCR, and TCRdb kept only the in-frame ones, dropping some. The repertoire has approximately 140,000 clones, roughly 89% of them found once; the top ten carry less than 9%. The material sequenced was peripheral blood. The source of these receptors is a man aged 25-40 years with COVID-19, enrolled during active disease.

The J gene is TRBJ1-1, the V gene TRBV15; the D gene is possibly TRBD1 (6 bases). In germline, CDR1 is LNHNV, CDR2 YYDKDF (reference sequence). CDR3 size: 14 residues. V shed 3 bases and J shed 1 base, with 9 bases lying between them. This chain's CDR3 is CATSRRQANTEAFF. Written as DNA, the CDR3 is TGTGCCACCAGCAGGCGACAGGCGAACACTGAAGCTTTCTTT.

The chain joins TRBV6-4 to TRBJ2-3; possible D gene TRBD2, 6 bases. Germline V gene lookup returns CDR1 MRHNA and CDR2 SNTAGT. The V end was cut by 6 bases, the J end by 11 bases, with 12 bases between. The CDR3 is made up of 11 amino acids. CDR3 bases: TGTGCCAGCAGCCTCGGGAGTGTGCAGTATTTT. Its translation is CASSLGSVQYF.

In its sample, this clone was seen a few times. The DNA of the CDR3 is TGCGCCAGCAGCCAAGATTGGGCGGGAGGGCCTCAAGAGACCCAGTACTTC. As protein: CASSQDWAGGPQETQYF. The rearrangement links TRBV4-3 to TRBJ2-5; 9 bases align to TRBD2. Germline loops: CDR1 LGHNA, CDR2 YSLEER. With V trimmed by 0 bases and J by 2 bases, 7 bases remained unmatched. The length of the CDR3 is 17 residues.

The J gene is TRBJ1-4, the V gene TRBV5-1, with D perhaps matching TRBD1 (5 bases). The CDR3 covers 15 residues. CDR1 SGHRS and CDR2 YFSETQ come from the germline V gene. The germline V and J ends were trimmed by 4 bases and 0 bases, with 10 bases remaining between them. This chain's CDR3 is CASSLDSTTNEKLFF. CDR3 nucleotides: TGCGCCAGCAGCCTCGACAGTACAACTAATGAAAAACTGTTTTTT. The full variable domain, with the rest looked up from reference TRBV5-1 and TRBJ1-4, is KAGVTQTPRYLIKTRGQQVTLSCSPISGHRSVSWYQQTPGQGLQFLFEYFSETQRNKGNFPGRFSGRQFSNSRSEMNVSTLELGDSALYLCASSLDSTTNEKLFFGSGTQLSVL.

V gene TRBV10-3 combines with J gene TRBJ2-7; 7 bases line up with TRBD1. The germline gives CDR1 ENHRY, CDR2 SYGVKD. V was pared by 6 bases and J by 7 bases, with 12 bases of the junction left unmatched. This CDR3 contains 14 residues. This CDR3 reads CAISQDRAQQEQYF. The CDR3 nucleotides read TGTGCCATCAGCCAAGACAGGGCGCAGCAGGAGCAGTACTTC.

This sequence joins TRBV2 and TRBJ2-7; tentatively, D is TRBD2 (6 bases). V lost 6 bases, J lost 0 bases, and 12 bases lay in between. CDR1 is SNHLY and CDR2 is FYNNEI in the germline V gene. The CDR3 is 14 residues long. CDR3 bases: TGTGCCAGCAGGGCGGGATCAAGCTCCTACGAGCAGTACTTC. This codes for CASRAGSSSYEQYF.

This sequence joins TRBV5-4 and TRBJ1-1; 10 bases fit TRBD1. The CDR3 totals 15 residues. The junction had 9 bases not matched to a gene; V was cut back by 4 bases and J by 6 bases. The germline CDR1 and CDR2 sequences are SGHNT and YYREEE (reference sequence). In nucleotides, the CDR3 is TGTGCCAGCAGCCCCTCGACGGACAGGGGGTCTGAAGCTTTCTTT. Encoded protein: CASSPSTDRGSEAFF.

The chain is built from TRBV5-1 and TRBJ2-5, with a possible D match to TRBD2 (5 bases). Trimming left V 3 bases short and J 3 bases short, with 15 bases between. The CDR3 loop spans 15 amino acids. In germline, CDR1 is SGHRS, CDR2 YFSETQ. The DNA of the CDR3 is TGCGCCAGCAGCTCTAGCCAGCCCCAAAAAGAGACCCAGTACTTC. Encoded protein: CASSSSQPQKETQYF.

The V gene is TRBV5-4, the J gene TRBJ1-3; D is unclear. V was cut by 0 bases and J by 3 bases, with 13 bases left in between. This CDR3 has 16 residues. Germline lookup yields CDR1 SGHNT and CDR2 YYREEE (reference sequence). This chain's CDR3 is CASSLGRNADGNTIYF. CDR3 DNA sequence: TGTGCCAGCAGCTTGGGCAGGAACGCTGATGGAAACACCATATATTTT.

This clone was detected only a few times. The rearrangement links TRBV19 to TRBJ1-4, with no clear D. The CDR3 length is 14 residues. The V gene's germline CDR1 is LNHDA and CDR2 SQIVND (reference sequence). V dropped 6 bases and J dropped 5 bases, with 13 bases sitting between them. The CDR3 is CASRTSRRNEKLFF. The DNA for the CDR3 is TGTGCCAGTAGAACCTCCCGCAGGAATGAAAAACTGTTTTTT.

V is TRBV5-5 and J is TRBJ2-5; 10 nucleotides align to TRBD1. Germline V gene data show CDR1 as SGHKS and CDR2 as YYEKEE (reference sequence). This CDR3 spans 18 amino acids. Trimming at V came to 0 bases and at J to 2 bases, leaving 10 bases not matched to a gene. CDR3: CASSLDDSGTGVQETQYF. The CDR3 coding sequence is TGTGCCAGCAGCTTGGACGACTCCGGGACAGGGGTACAAGAGACCCAGTACTTC.

This clone was found once. The chain uses TRBV5-1 and TRBJ2-7, with 9 nucleotides matching TRBD2. Germline V gives CDR1 SGHRS, CDR2 YFSETQ. The CDR3 totals 12 residues. V lost 3 bases, J lost 5 bases, and 0 bases stayed unmatched. CDR3 in amino acids: CASSWTSDEQYF. CDR3 bases: TGCGCCAGCAGCTGGACTAGCGACGAGCAGTACTTC.

The rearrangement joins TRBV19 to TRBJ2-7, with 8 nucleotides matching TRBD1. CDR3 length equals 15 residues. Losses at the gene ends were 6 bases for V and 0 bases for J; bases not matched to a gene: 7. CDR1 and CDR2 (germline): LNHDA, SQIVND (reference sequence). The CDR3 is CASSRGTGISYEQYF. In DNA form, the CDR3 reads TGTGCCAGTAGCCGAGGGACAGGCATCTCCTACGAGCAGTACTTC.

This clone appeared once. The V gene is TRBV4-1, the J gene TRBJ1-1; D is perhaps TRBD1 (5 bases). The germline V gene has CDR1 MGHRA and CDR2 YSYEKL. The CDR3 totals 15 residues. Between the trimmed V and J ends, which lost 0 bases and 2 bases, there was a span of 10 bases. The CDR3 protein is CASSQEVTVNTEAFF. CDR3 in DNA: TGCGCCAGCAGCCAAGAGGTGACAGTTAACACTGAAGCTTTCTTT.

In this sample, this clone turned up a few times. V and J are TRBV29-1 and TRBJ1-2, with 11 nucleotides matching TRBD1. CDR3 length equals 13 residues. Unmatched junction bases numbered 5, after V lost 4 bases and J lost 7 bases. CDR1 SQVTM and CDR2 ANQGSEA come from the germline V gene. The CDR3 DNA reads as TGCAGCGTTGTGGCCGGACAGGGGGCTGGCTACACCTTC. This encodes CSVVAGQGAGYTF.